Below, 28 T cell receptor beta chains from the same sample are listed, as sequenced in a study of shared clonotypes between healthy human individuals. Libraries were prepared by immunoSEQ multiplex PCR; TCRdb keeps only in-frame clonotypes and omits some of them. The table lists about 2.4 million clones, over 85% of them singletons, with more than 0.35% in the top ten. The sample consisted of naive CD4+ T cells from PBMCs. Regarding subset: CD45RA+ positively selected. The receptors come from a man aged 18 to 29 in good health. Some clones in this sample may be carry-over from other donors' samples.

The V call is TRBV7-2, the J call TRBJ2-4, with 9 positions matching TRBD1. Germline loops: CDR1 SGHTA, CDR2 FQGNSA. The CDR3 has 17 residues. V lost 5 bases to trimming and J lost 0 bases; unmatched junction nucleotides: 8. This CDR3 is CASSPRTGVVAKNIQYF. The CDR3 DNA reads TGTGCCAGCAGCCCGAGGACAGGGGTCGTAGCCAAAAACATTCAGTACTTC. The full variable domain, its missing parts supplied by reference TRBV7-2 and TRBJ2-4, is GAGVSQSPSNKVTEKGKDVELRCDPISGHTALYWYRQSLGQGLEFLIYFQGNSAPDKSGLPSDRFSAERTGGSVSTLTIQRTQQEDSAVYLCASSPRTGVVAKNIQYFGAGTRLSVL.

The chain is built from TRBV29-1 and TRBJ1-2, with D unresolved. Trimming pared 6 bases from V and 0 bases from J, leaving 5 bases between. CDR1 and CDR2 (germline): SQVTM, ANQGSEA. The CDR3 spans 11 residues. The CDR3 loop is CSVTSNYGYTF. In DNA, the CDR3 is TGCAGCGTAACATCTAACTATGGCTACACCTTC.

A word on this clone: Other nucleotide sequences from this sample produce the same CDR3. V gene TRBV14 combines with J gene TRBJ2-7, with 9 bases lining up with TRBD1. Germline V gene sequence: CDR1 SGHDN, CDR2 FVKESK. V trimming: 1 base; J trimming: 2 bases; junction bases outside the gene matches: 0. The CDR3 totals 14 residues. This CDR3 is CASSQGQGAYEQYF. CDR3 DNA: TGTGCCAGCAGCCAAGGACAGGGGGCCTACGAGCAGTACTTC.

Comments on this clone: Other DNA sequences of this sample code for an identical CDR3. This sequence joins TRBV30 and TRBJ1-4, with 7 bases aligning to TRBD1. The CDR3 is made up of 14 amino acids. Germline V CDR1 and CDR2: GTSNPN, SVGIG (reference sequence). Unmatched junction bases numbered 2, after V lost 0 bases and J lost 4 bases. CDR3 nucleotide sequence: TGTGCCTGGAGTGTGGGACAGCTTAATGAAAAACTGTTTTTT. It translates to CAWSVGQLNEKLFF.

The CDR3 here is CASSDRNYGYTF. The CDR3 DNA sequence: TGTGCCAGCAGCGACAGGAACTATGGCTACACCTTC. The chain carries TRBV6-6 and TRBJ1-2; weak D call: TRBD1 (6 bases). The germline gives CDR1 MNHNY, CDR2 SVGAGI (reference sequence). V shed 6 bases and J shed 2 bases, with 7 bases lying between them. The CDR3 is 12 residues long.

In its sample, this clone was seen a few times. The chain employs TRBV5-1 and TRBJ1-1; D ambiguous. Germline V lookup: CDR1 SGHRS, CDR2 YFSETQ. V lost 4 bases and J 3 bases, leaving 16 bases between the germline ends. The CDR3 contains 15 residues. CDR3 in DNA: TGCGCCAGCAGCGTCGGCCCGGAGGGTTACACTGAAGCTTTCTTT. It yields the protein CASSVGPEGYTEAFF.

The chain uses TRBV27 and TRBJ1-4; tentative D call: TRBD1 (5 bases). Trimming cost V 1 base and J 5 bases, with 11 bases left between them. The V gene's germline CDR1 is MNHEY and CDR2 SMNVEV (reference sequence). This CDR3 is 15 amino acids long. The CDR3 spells CASSLFGTNNEKLFF. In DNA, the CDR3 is TGTGCCAGCAGTTTATTCGGGACTAACAATGAAAAACTGTTTTTT.

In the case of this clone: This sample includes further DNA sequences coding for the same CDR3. CDR3 nucleotides: TGTGCCAGCAGCTTAGGACTAGCGGACAATGAGCAGTTCTTC. Residues: CASSLGLADNEQFF. This chain uses TRBV7-2 with TRBJ2-1, with 9 bases matching TRBD2. The CDR3 extends over 14 amino acids. Losses at the gene ends were 1 base for V and 5 bases for J; bases not matched to a gene: 0. Germline loops: CDR1 SGHTA, CDR2 FQGNSA.

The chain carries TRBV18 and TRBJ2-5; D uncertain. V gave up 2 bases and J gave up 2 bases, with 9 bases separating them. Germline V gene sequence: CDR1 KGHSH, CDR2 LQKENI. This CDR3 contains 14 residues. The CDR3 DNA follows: TGTGCCAGCTCACCAAGGAACATTCAAGAGACCCAGTACTTC. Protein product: CASSPRNIQETQYF. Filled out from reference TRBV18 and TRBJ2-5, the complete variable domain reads NAGVMQNPRHLVRRRGQEARLRCSPMKGHSHVYWYRQLPEEGLKFMVYLQKENIIDESGMPKERFSAEFPKEGPSILRIQQVVRGDSAAYFCASSPRNIQETQYFGPGTRLLVL.

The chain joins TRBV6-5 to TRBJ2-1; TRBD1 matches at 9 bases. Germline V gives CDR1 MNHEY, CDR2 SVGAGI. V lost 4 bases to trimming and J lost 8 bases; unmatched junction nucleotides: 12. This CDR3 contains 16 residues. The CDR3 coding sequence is TGTGCCAGCAGTTGGTACAGGGGGCGACCCCCCGATGAGCAGTTCTTC. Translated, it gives CASSWYRGRPPDEQFF.

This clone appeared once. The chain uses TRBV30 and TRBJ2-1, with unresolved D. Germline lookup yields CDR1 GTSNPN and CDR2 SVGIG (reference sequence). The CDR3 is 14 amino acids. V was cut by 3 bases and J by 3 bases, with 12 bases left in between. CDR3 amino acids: CAWRPRADYNEQFF. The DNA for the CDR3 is TGTGCCTGGAGGCCTCGGGCTGACTACAATGAGCAGTTCTTC. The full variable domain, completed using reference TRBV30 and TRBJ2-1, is SQTIHQWPATLVQPVGSPLSLECTVEGTSNPNLYWYRQAAGRGLQLLFYSVGIGQISSEVPQNLSASRPQDRQFILSSKKLLLSDSGFYLCAWRPRADYNEQFFGPGTRLTVL.

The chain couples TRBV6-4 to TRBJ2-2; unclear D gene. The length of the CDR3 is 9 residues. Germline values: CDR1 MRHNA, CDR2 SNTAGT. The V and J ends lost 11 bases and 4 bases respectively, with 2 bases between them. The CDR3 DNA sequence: TGTGCCGCCACCGGGGAGCTGTTTTTT. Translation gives CAATGELFF.

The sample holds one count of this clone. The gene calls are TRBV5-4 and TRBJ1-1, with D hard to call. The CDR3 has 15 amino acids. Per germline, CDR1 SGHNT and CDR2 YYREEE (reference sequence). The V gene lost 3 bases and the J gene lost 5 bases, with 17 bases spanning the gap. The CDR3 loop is CASSSRTQRGTEAFF. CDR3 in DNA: TGTGCCAGCAGCTCGAGGACCCAAAGAGGGACTGAAGCTTTCTTT.

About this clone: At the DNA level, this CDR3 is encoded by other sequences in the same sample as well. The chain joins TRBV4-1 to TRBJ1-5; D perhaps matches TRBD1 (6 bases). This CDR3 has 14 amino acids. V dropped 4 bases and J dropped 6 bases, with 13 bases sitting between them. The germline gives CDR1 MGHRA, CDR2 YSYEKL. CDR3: CASSLSGGGQPQHF. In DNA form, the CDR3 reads TGCGCCAGCAGCCTTTCGGGGGGCGGTCAGCCCCAGCATTTT.

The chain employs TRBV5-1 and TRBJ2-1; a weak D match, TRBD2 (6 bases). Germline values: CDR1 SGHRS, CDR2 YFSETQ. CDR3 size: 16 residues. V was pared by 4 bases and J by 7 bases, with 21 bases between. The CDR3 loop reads CASSRRAAAGRNEQFF. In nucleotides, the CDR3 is TGCGCCAGCAGCAGGCGAGCGGCGGCGGGGCGAAATGAGCAGTTCTTC.

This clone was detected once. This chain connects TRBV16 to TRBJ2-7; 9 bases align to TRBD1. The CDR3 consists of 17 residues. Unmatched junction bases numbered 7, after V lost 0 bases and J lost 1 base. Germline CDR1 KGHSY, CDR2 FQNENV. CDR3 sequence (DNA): TGTGCCAGCAGCCAATCGCTCTCGGGACAGGGATCCTACGAGCAGTACTTC. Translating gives CASSQSLSGQGSYEQYF.

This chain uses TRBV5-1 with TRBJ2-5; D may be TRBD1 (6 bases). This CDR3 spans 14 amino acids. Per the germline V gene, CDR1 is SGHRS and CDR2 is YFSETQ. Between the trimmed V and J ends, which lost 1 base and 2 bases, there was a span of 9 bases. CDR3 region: CASSLFGQQETQYF. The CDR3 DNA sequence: TGCGCCAGCAGCTTGTTTGGACAGCAAGAGACCCAGTACTTC.

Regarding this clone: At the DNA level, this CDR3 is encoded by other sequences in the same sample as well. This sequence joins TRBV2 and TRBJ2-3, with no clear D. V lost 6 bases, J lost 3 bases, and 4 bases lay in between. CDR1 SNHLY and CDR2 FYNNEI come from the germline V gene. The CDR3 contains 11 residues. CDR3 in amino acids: CASSRTDTQYF. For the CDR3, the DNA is TGTGCCAGCAGCCGAACAGATACGCAGTATTTT.

The CDR3 region is CAISEGQGLFF. The CDR3 DNA reads TGTGCCATCAGTGAGGGGCAGGGACTATTCTTC. J is TRBJ2-1 and V is TRBV10-3; 7 positions agree with TRBD2. After removal of 2 bases from V and 16 bases from J, the junction contained 5 bases not matched to a gene. Germline assignment: CDR1 ENHRY and CDR2 SYGVKD. The CDR3 length is 11 residues.

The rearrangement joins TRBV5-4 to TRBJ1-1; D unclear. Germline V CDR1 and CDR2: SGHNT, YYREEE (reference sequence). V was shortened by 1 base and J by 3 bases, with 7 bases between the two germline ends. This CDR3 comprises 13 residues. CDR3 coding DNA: TGTGCCAGCAGCTTGACGCGGGACACTGAAGCTTTCTTT. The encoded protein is CASSLTRDTEAFF.

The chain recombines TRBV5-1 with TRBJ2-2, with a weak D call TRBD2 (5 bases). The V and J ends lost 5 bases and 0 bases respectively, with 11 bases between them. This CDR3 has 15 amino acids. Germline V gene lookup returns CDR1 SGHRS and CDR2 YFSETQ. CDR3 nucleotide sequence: TGCGCCAGCAGATCAGCGGCAACGAACACCGGGGAGCTGTTTTTT. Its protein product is CASRSAATNTGELFF.

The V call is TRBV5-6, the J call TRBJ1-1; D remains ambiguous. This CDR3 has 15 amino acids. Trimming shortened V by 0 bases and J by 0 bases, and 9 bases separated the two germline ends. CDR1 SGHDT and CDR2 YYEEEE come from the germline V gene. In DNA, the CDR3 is TGTGCCAGCAGCTTGGGGTGGGTAATGAACACTGAAGCTTTCTTT. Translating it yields CASSLGWVMNTEAFF.

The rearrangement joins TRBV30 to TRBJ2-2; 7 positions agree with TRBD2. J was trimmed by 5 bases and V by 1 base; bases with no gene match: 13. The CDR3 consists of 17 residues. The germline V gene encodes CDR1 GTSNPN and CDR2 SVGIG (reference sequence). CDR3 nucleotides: TGTGCCTGGAGTGAGGGCGGGGCGGGAGTTGGTACCGGGGAGCTGTTTTTT. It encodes CAWSEGGAGVGTGELFF.

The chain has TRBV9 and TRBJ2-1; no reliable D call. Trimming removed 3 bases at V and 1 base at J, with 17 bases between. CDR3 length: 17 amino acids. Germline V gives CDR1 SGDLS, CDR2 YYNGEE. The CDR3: CASSGTGKSASYNEQFF. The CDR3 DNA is TGTGCCAGCAGCGGGACCGGTAAGTCCGCGTCCTACAATGAGCAGTTCTTC.

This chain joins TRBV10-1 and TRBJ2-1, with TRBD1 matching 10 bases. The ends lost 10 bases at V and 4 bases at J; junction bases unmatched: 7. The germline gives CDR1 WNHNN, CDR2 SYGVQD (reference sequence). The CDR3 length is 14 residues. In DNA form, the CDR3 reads TGCGCCACCACACGGGACAGGGGATACAATGAGCAGTTCTTC. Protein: CATTRDRGYNEQFF.

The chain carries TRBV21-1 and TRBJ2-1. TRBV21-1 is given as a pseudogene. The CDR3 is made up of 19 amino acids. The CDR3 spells CASSKERKRGARVRNEQFF. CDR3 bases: TGTGCCAGCAGCAAAGAACGGAAAAGGGGGGCCCGGGTCCGCAATGAGCAGTTCTTC.

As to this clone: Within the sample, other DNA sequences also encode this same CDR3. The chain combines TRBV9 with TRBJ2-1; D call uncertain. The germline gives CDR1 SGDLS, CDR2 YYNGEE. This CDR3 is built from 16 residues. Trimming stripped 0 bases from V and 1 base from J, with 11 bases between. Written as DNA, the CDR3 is TGTGCCAGCAGCGTAGGGGGTCCCTCATCCTACAATGAGCAGTTCTTC. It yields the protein CASSVGGPSSYNEQFF.

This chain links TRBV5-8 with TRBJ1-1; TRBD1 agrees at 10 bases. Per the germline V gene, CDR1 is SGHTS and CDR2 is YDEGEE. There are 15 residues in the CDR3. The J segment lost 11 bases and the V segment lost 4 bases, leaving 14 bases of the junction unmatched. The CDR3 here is CASSPRDRGSITAFF. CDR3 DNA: TGTGCCAGCAGCCCCAGGGACAGGGGATCAATCACGGCTTTCTTT.